Listed here is a single T cell receptor (beta chain). Original analysis: Reference gene primer amplification yielded estimated nucleated cell counts. TCRdb keeps only in-frame clones here, not all; method: immunoSEQ multiplex PCR. V, J and clone size were drawn from that table, and D and trimming were deduced from the DNA. The sample has some 22,000 clones, 86% seen once; the top ten hold around 30%. The record originates from a study of blood T cell repertoires in COVID-19. In the study overall: Specimens from acute and convalescent COVID-19 originated in the United States, Italy and Spain. Sources were T cells, B-cell-depleted T cells, or PBMCs; the material itself was cDNA or gDNA.

This CDR3 is 16 amino acids long. Germline V gives CDR1 KGHSH, CDR2 LQKENI. V trimming: 3 bases; J trimming: 8 bases; junction bases outside the gene matches: 11. The source of this sequence is a human donor with active COVID-19. The donor label of this sample is uncertain. The rearrangement links TRBV18 to TRBJ2-1, with 9 bases fitting TRBD2. Material: peripheral blood. The CDR3 DNA reads TGTGCCAGCTCACCCTCCGGGACTAGCCTCTGGGATGAGCAGTTCTTC. Translating gives CASSPSGTSLWDEQFF.